This T cell receptor (beta chain) was recovered during a study of T cells in Graves' hyperthyroidism and ophthalmopathy (dated by TCRdb to about 2019). General notes on the study: TCR V-J signatures able to tell the groups apart were searched for in a discovery cohort of 90 to 100 patients, of whom 43 had Graves' ophthalmopathy and around 56 had stable Graves' hyperthyroidism. The paper reports TCR Vbeta CDR3 sequencing of some 140 peripheral blood samples: fewer than 50 ophthalmopathy, under 85 hyperthyroidism and roughly 17 progressor patients. Prospective prediction of ophthalmopathy was tested in an independent validation cohort of under 20 hyperthyroidism patients and 15 to 17 patients who later progressed to ophthalmopathy. After sampling, hyperthyroidism patients received methimazole starting at 30 mg daily, and ophthalmopathy patients received high-dose intravenous methylprednisolone. Thyroid tissue and blood T-cell repertoires from roughly six Graves' hyperthyroidism patients were also compared in the study. The roughly 90 discovery patients were divided at random into training and test sets in a 7:3 ratio. The full study reports these points: No statistical method was used to set the sample size in advance, and investigators knew the group allocation. In validation, the model predicted progression to ophthalmopathy with roughly 66% sensitivity and 72% to 85% specificity, a median of 6.5 months before onset. Ophthalmopathy was separated from stable hyperthyroidism by a 13 V-J signature model, with around 90% sensitivity and roughly 81% specificity obtained in cross-validation and 80%/75% obtained in testing. Most expanded thyroid clonotypes (frequency above 0.001) were also detected in blood, suggesting blood repertoires may reflect thyroid immune responses.

Worth noting for this clonotype: No cognate antigen has been identified for it. No base-level quality is on record; no much larger clone is a single base apart.

Amplification of TCR beta CDR3 regions was carried out from RNA transcripts. A first-round RT-PCR of the TCR CDR3 used the HTBI primer set with the Qiagen OneStep RT-PCR kit. The libraries were constructed in a second round of multiplex PCR and then size-selected and purified. Sequencing of the libraries was done on an Illumina HiSeq2000 using paired-end 100 bp reads. As for the authors' bioinformatics: SOAPnuke was used to process the raw data, removing reads that contained adapters or uncalled bases, had a mean Phred below 15, or lacked an exact match to the constant primer or identifier. High-quality paired reads were merged using COPE v1.2.5, and each unique nucleotide sequence was defined as a clonotype. MiTCR v1.1 was used to align clonotypes to the IMGT TRBV, TRBD and TRBJ reference segments. Analysis was restricted to V-J combinations with a frequency above 0.0001, which covered 99.2% of repertoires. The TCS score was defined as the ratio of F50 (clonal expansion) to E x V (chaos), calculated using BLOSUM62-based TCRdist between CDR3 peptides within each V-J. Welch's t-statistics and random forest reduced several hundred V-J features to roughly 13, which were used in a naive Bayes classifier (R e1071). Using fastp at Q25 and MiXCR, TCRdb reprocessed the public reads and kept productive beta chains. For every CDR3 protein sequence, its rows merge into one entry that carries the most common genes and DNA. The V and J calls here are based on TCRdb, not the publication. The sample table records under 700,000 distinct CDR3 sequences; about 45% of these occur just once. Together, the top ten hold nearly 8.5% of the sample.

CDR1 and CDR2, per the germline V gene, are MGHDK and SYGVNS. From its cysteine to its phenylalanine, the CDR3 spans 15 amino acids. The retained sequence is limited to the CDR3, 45 bases, with the frame set at the first base. V is clipped by 7 bases and J by 7 bases, and the sequence between their germline boundaries is 17 bases long. Graves' hyperthyroidism was defined as stable when no progression to ophthalmopathy occurred over 18 months of follow-up. Hyperthyroidism patients were newly diagnosed, with disease duration under 2 months, and aged 18 to 65 years. Patients with uncontrolled infections, other autoimmune diseases, pregnancy or lactation were excluded. Diagnoses were based on clinical symptoms, serum thyroxine and TRAb, thyroid ultrasound and orbital computed tomography. Trizol reagent was used to extract total RNA, and RNA quality was then checked on an Agilent 2100 Bioanalyzer.

Sequencing was carried out using peripheral blood or thyroid tissue (not recorded which). This receptor was obtained from a woman under 30 with Graves' hyperthyroidism. Donor details come from another sample of the same person, matched by shared clones. In this chain, TRBV25-1 is recombined with TRBJ1-6, with a weak D call of TRBD1 (5 bases match). Here the CDR3 is given as CASTGPAGLNSPLHF. The nucleotide sequence is given as TGTGCCAGCACCGGCCCCGCAGGGTTGAATTCACCCCTCCACTTT.